This T cell receptor (beta chain) was documented in a study of T cells in Graves' hyperthyroidism and ophthalmopathy. Overall study findings and caveats: The majority of expanded thyroid clonotypes above 0.001 also appeared in blood.

Clinicians diagnosed patients from clinical symptoms, serum thyroxine and TRAb, thyroid ultrasound and orbital computed tomography. Amplified regions were TCR beta CDR3 sequences from RNA transcripts. HTBI primers drove first-round RT-PCR of the TCR CDR3. TCRdb reprocessed the multiplex PCR reads with MiXCR, giving one entry per CDR3 protein. The repertoire holds 350,000 or so distinct CDR3 sequences, with approximately 18% as singletons. This clonotype was recorded many times. Its matching antigen is unknown. The origin of this receptor is a woman in her 30s with Graves' hyperthyroidism that later progressed to Graves' ophthalmopathy. The sample consisted of blood.

In DNA form, the CDR3 reads TGCAGTGCTAGAGACTACACACAGGGGCGGGACACTGAAGCTTTCTTT. This encodes CSARDYTQGRDTEAFF. The V call is TRBV20-1, the J call TRBJ1-1; 7 nucleotides align to TRBD1. The CDR3 spans 16 residues. The V and J ends lost 0 bases and 3 bases, in that order; junction bases with no gene match: 10. CDR1 and CDR2 from the germline V gene are DFQATT and SNEGSKA (reference sequence).